This TCR beta chain was sequenced for a study of blood T cell repertoires in COVID-19. Profiling relied on immunoSEQ multiplex PCR, and the TCRdb table lists in-frame clones only, not all of them. Of hundreds of thousands of clones detected, roughly 90% appear once; the ten largest clones hold over 10%. The CDR3 totals 19 residues. The V gene end was trimmed by 3 bases and the J gene end by 1 base; junction bases not matched to a gene: 12. CDR1 SQVTM and CDR2 ANQGSEA come from the germline V gene. The sequence came from a woman aged 70-85 years with COVID-19, enrolled during active disease. The gene calls are TRBV29-1 and TRBJ2-1; 13 bases fit TRBD2. The specimen was peripheral blood. CDR3: CSVDGLAGEYLRSYNEQFF. In DNA form, the CDR3 reads TGCAGCGTTGATGGACTAGCGGGGGAATATTTGAGGTCCTACAATGAGCAGTTCTTC.